The rows below give T cell receptor beta chains drawn from one sample of a study of identical twins. TCRdb redid the calling of the 5' RACE reads with MiXCR, one entry per CDR3 protein. The table includes under 900,000 distinct CDR3 sequences, about 12% detected once. The same specimen was also included in a second study, on yellow fever vaccine responses in identical twins.

Source material: PBMCs. Receptors were obtained from a woman aged 18-29 years in good health. CDR3s include the opening cysteine and the closing phenylalanine or tryptophan. The order of the fields is D gene, J gene, V gene, clone size, CDR3 DNA, CDR3 protein. A D gene is named only where the DNA matches it firmly. Some rows have no size entry. The others give once, few or many, or a class for an expanded clone.

TRBD1,TRBJ2-3,TRBV11-1,few,TGTGCCAGCAGCTTAGCGCGAGACAGGGGGCGATCATCAGATACGCAGTATTTT,CASSLARDRGRSSDTQYF
TRBD2,TRBJ2-1,TRBV14,few,TGTGCCAGCAGTTCTGGACTAGCGGGGGCCTTGTTTTACAATGAGCAGTTCTTC,CASSSGLAGALFYNEQFF
NA,TRBJ2-2,TRBV13,NA,TGTGCCAGCAGGGAACAGGGTACGAACACCGGGGAGCTGTTTTTT,CASREQGTNTGELFF
NA,TRBJ2-3,TRBV20-1,few,TGCAGTGCTAGAGACCCCGGACAGAAAGATACGCAGTATTTT,CSARDPGQKDTQYF
NA,TRBJ1-3,TRBV12-3/TRBV12-4,NA,TGTGCCAGCAGCGGACCTCCTAATCCGGGAAACACCATATATTTT,CASSGPPNPGNTIYF
TRBD1,TRBJ2-7,TRBV12-5,NA,TGTGCTAGTGGTTTGGCGGCGGGACAGGGGAGGAACGAGCAGTACTTC,CASGLAAGQGRNEQYF
TRBD1,TRBJ1-5,TRBV5-1,many,TGCGCCAGCAGCCCGACAGGGGCAGATCAGCCCCAGCATTTT,CASSPTGADQPQHF
TRBD2,TRBJ2-3,TRBV7-8,NA,TGTGCCAGCAGCCCTCGACGACTAGCGGGGGGGGAAGATACGCAGTATTTT,CASSPRRLAGGEDTQYF
NA,TRBJ2-2,TRBV5-1,few,TGCGCCAGCACCCCCGCTTCGAACACCGGGGAGCTGTTTTTT,CASTPASNTGELFF
NA,TRBJ2-3,TRBV7-6,NA,TGTGCCAGCAGCTTAGAGGGCCCGGGTGGACCGCAGTATTTT,CASSLEGPGGPQYF
TRBD2,TRBJ2-7,TRBV5-1,NA,TGCGCCAGCAGCCTGTTCGCGGGAGGGCCTGGATACGAGCAGTACTTC,CASSLFAGGPGYEQYF
NA,TRBJ2-2,TRBV4-1,many,TGCGCCAGCAGCCAATTCGAGTCTAGCCCCGGGGAGCTGTTTTTT,CASSQFESSPGELFF
TRBD2,TRBJ2-1,TRBV20-1,few,TGCAGTGCTAGATTCGGGGGGGGGGCGGTCTACAATGAGCAGTTCTTC,CSARFGGGAVYNEQFF
NA,TRBJ2-3,TRBV29-1,many,TGCAGCGTTGAACAGGGCTCGCAGTATTTT,CSVEQGSQYF
TRBD1,TRBJ2-7,TRBV12-3/TRBV12-4,many,TGTGCCAGCAGTCCCACCGGGACAGCCGATTGGAAGCAGTACTTC,CASSPTGTADWKQYF